The 31 T cell receptor beta chains below come from one sample, sequenced in a study of cytomegalovirus exposure and HLA in healthy donors. This table comes from immunoSEQ multiplex PCR, and its TCRdb copy is limited to in-frame clones, with some not included. The sample has fewer than 200,000 clones; around 87% are singletons. Sequencing input: PBMCs. These receptors came from a woman aged 25 to 39 in good health and CMV-seronegative.

In its sample, this clone was seen once. This rearrangement joins TRBV6-1 to TRBJ2-5; tentative D call: TRBD1 (5 bases). Germline V gives CDR1 MNHNS, CDR2 SASEGT. Trimming took 5 bases from V and 5 from J, leaving 9 bases between them. The CDR3 is made up of 12 amino acids. CDR3 residues: CASSRGGETQYF. The CDR3 nucleotides read TGTGCCAGCAGTAGGGGCGGCGAGACCCAGTACTTC.

This sequence joins TRBV5-4 and TRBJ1-4, with 7 bases fitting TRBD1. V gave up 4 bases and J gave up 8 bases; unmatched junction bases: 11. Looked up from germline, CDR1 is SGHNT and CDR2 is YYREEE (reference sequence). This CDR3 has 15 residues. CDR3 sequence reads: CASSTETGINEKLFF. The CDR3 coding sequence is TGTGCCAGCAGCACCGAGACAGGGATCAACGAAAAACTGTTTTTT.

The chain uses TRBV9 and TRBJ1-2; possible D gene TRBD1, 6 bases. The germline CDR1 and CDR2 sequences are SGDLS and YYNGEE. Trimming took 5 bases from V and 7 from J, leaving 24 bases between them. The CDR3 is made up of 16 amino acids. This CDR3 reads CASSLDPGHIRFGYTF. CDR3 DNA: TGTGCCAGCAGTCTCGACCCGGGACACATACGGTTTGGCTACACCTTC.

The V and J genes are TRBV5-1 and TRBJ2-5; TRBD1 is a possible D gene (6 bases). V was clipped by 0 bases and J by 2 bases, with 11 bases between them. The CDR3 spans 15 residues. Germline V gene lookup returns CDR1 SGHRS and CDR2 YFSETQ. The CDR3 DNA follows: TGCGCCAGCAGCTTGGAGGACAGAAAGCAAGAGACCCAGTACTTC. Amino acid sequence: CASSLEDRKQETQYF. Using reference TRBV5-1 and TRBJ2-5 for the parts outside the CDR3, the full variable domain is KAGVTQTPRYLIKTRGQQVTLSCSPISGHRSVSWYQQTPGQGLQFLFEYFSETQRNKGNFPGRFSGRQFSNSRSEMNVSTLELGDSALYLCASSLEDRKQETQYFGPGTRLLVL.

The chain couples TRBV6-5 to TRBJ2-2; TRBD2 is a possible D gene (5 bases). Trimming removed 7 bases from V and 4 bases from J, with 10 bases in between. CDR1 is MNHEY and CDR2 is SVGAGI in the germline V gene. The CDR3 runs to 13 residues. The CDR3, as DNA: TGTGCCAGCACCGTGAGGGTCACCGGGGAGCTGTTTTTT. This encodes CASTVRVTGELFF.

The rearrangement uses TRBV9 and TRBJ2-5, with a possible D match to TRBD2 (6 bases). The CDR3 extends over 14 amino acids. Trimming cost V 1 base and J 2 bases, with 9 bases left between them. The germline gives CDR1 SGDLS, CDR2 YYNGEE. CDR3 protein: CASSVMAGQETQYF. CDR3 coding DNA: TGTGCCAGCAGCGTAATGGCGGGGCAAGAGACCCAGTACTTC.

As DNA, the CDR3 is TGTGCCAGCAGTGAATTAGCGGGGGGGCCGAACACCGGGGAGCTGTTTTTT. Translated: CASSELAGGPNTGELFF. The chain couples TRBV6-1 to TRBJ2-2; 11 bases align to TRBD2. CDR3 length: 17 amino acids. Germline CDR1 MNHNS, CDR2 SASEGT. V shed 2 bases, J shed 0 bases, and the junction held 2 bases outside the gene matches.

The gene calls are TRBV5-8 and TRBJ1-2; D not resolved. The CDR3 is 14 amino acids. Trimming stripped 0 bases from V and 4 bases from J, with 10 bases between. The germline CDR1 and CDR2 sequences are SGHTS and YDEGEE. CDR3 loop: CASSLGPNAYGYTF. DNA for the CDR3: TGTGCCAGCAGCTTGGGGCCGAACGCCTATGGCTACACCTTC.

The chain employs TRBV18 and TRBJ2-2; no clear D gene. Germline V CDR1 and CDR2: KGHSH, LQKENI. With 1 base removed from V and 6 bases from J, the gap between germline ends came to 6 bases. There are 13 residues in the CDR3. CDR3 nucleotide sequence: TGTGCCAGCTCACCACTCAGGCCCGGGGAGCTGTTTTTT. It codes for CASSPLRPGELFF.

The chain carries TRBV13 and TRBJ2-3, with 10 nucleotides matching TRBD2. CDR3 length: 15 amino acids. Germline CDR1 reads PRHDT; CDR2 reads FYEKMQ (reference sequence). V lost 5 bases to trimming and J lost 5 bases; unmatched junction nucleotides: 7. The CDR3 sequence is CASSPGTSVIDTQYF. The CDR3, as DNA: TGTGCCAGCAGCCCCGGGACTAGCGTCATAGATACGCAGTATTTT.

The chain employs TRBV6-5 and TRBJ2-3; D is unclear. Looked up from germline, CDR1 is MNHEY and CDR2 is SVGAGI. Trimming removed 5 bases at V and 2 bases at J, with 11 bases between. This CDR3 is 14 amino acids long. The CDR3 here is CASSPFQSTDTQYF. DNA for the CDR3: TGTGCCAGCAGTCCCTTTCAGTCCACAGATACGCAGTATTTT.

The chain recombines TRBV5-1 with TRBJ2-3; weak D call: TRBD2 (5 bases). Trimming shortened V by 2 bases and J by 3 bases, and 13 bases separated the two germline ends. Looked up from germline, CDR1 is SGHRS and CDR2 is YFSETQ. The CDR3 sequence is 15 residues long. CDR3 DNA: TGCGCCAGCAGCTTTGCGGGTATGCGGACAGATACGCAGTATTTT. Amino acid sequence: CASSFAGMRTDTQYF.

The V gene is TRBV7-2, the J gene TRBJ1-1; no definite D call. The CDR3 is 15 residues long. CDR1 and CDR2 (germline): SGHTA, FQGNSA. Trimming took 2 bases from V and 6 from J, leaving 16 bases between them. This CDR3 reads CASSLYGFGQSEAFF. The DNA of the CDR3 is TGTGCCAGCAGCTTATATGGTTTTGGGCAATCTGAAGCTTTCTTT.

This CDR3 reads CASSQGSGMNAFF. CDR3 sequence (DNA): TGTGCCAGCAGCCAAGGCAGCGGGATGAACGCTTTCTTT. The chain has TRBV4-2 and TRBJ1-1; the D is unclear. V lost 1 base and J 11 bases, leaving 14 bases between the germline ends. The length of the CDR3 is 13 residues. Germline values: CDR1 LGHNA, CDR2 YNFKEQ.

This sequence joins TRBV10-2 and TRBJ1-2; D uncertain. The CDR3 contains 14 residues. In germline, CDR1 is WSHSY, CDR2 SAAADI. V shed 2 bases and J shed 5 bases, with 12 bases lying between them. The CDR3 coding sequence is TGCGCCAGCAGTGAGGGACGGGGAATTTATGGCTACACCTTC. Translating it yields CASSEGRGIYGYTF.

The chain combines TRBV4-1 with TRBJ1-4; 7 nucleotides match TRBD1. Germline loops: CDR1 MGHRA, CDR2 YSYEKL. Trimming removed 4 bases from V and 5 bases from J; junction bases left unmatched: 10. The CDR3 sequence is 16 residues long. The CDR3 protein is CASSPQSDRFNEKLFF. CDR3 DNA: TGCGCCAGCAGCCCCCAATCGGACAGGTTCAATGAAAAACTGTTTTTT.

This clone was recorded a few times. The CDR3 DNA sequence: TGTGCCAGCCGACAGGCCTCTAGTGGCTACACCTTC. This codes for CASRQASSGYTF. The chain links TRBV6-5 to TRBJ1-2, with a weak D call TRBD1 (6 bases). This CDR3 region has 12 residues. Germline V gene sequence: CDR1 MNHEY, CDR2 SVGAGI. The ends were cut back, 8 bases at V and 7 bases at J, with 14 bases in the middle.

This clone was seen many times. The chain employs TRBV27 and TRBJ1-5, with 8 bases matching TRBD1. Germline trimming cut 8 bases from V and 0 bases from J; bases unmatched to any gene: 9. Per germline, CDR1 MNHEY and CDR2 SMNVEV (reference sequence). The CDR3 totals 16 residues. CDR3 sequence reads: CASGPGTGLSNQPQHF. Here the CDR3 DNA reads TGTGCCAGCGGGCCAGGGACAGGCCTTAGCAATCAGCCCCAGCATTTT.

This clone showed up just a few times. The chain employs TRBV2 and TRBJ1-2; no reliable D call. V was pared by 10 bases and J by 0 bases, with 18 bases between. Germline lookup yields CDR1 SNHLY and CDR2 FYNNEI. The CDR3 sequence is 15 residues long. Here the CDR3 reads CANKWYGGANYGYTF. CDR3 nucleotide sequence: TGTGCCAACAAGTGGTATGGCGGGGCTAACTATGGCTACACCTTC.

This chain uses TRBV27 with TRBJ2-6; TRBD2 might be the D (5 bases). Trimming removed 11 bases at V and 2 bases at J, with 19 bases between. The CDR3 has 16 amino acids. Germline CDR1 is MNHEY and CDR2 is SMNVEV (reference sequence). The CDR3 sequence is CASTRGPYPGANVLTF. CDR3 DNA: TGTGCCTCAACGAGAGGGCCCTACCCTGGGGCCAACGTCCTGACTTTC.

The J gene is TRBJ1-1, the V gene TRBV5-1; D may be TRBD1 (6 bases). This CDR3 has 14 residues. V was pared by 3 bases and J by 5 bases, with 14 bases between. Germline CDR1 reads SGHRS; CDR2 reads YFSETQ. CDR3 coding DNA: TGCGCCAGCAGCTCTCTTCAGGGGCAAACTGAAGCTTTCTTT. Protein product: CASSSLQGQTEAFF.

J is TRBJ1-4 and V is TRBV30, with a possible D match to TRBD1 (5 bases). The CDR3 loop spans 13 amino acids. Per the germline V gene, CDR1 is GTSNPN and CDR2 is SVGIG (reference sequence). The V end was cut by 5 bases, the J end by 0 bases, with 7 bases between. CDR3 sequence (DNA): TGTGCCTGGGGACACTCAACTAATGAAAAACTGTTTTTT. Encoded protein: CAWGHSTNEKLFF.

The chain joins TRBV7-2 to TRBJ2-7, with a possible D match to TRBD1 (5 bases). Deletions cut 4 bases from V and 0 bases from J, with 10 bases between. Germline values: CDR1 SGHTA, CDR2 FQGNSA. The CDR3 covers 14 residues. The CDR3: CASSSPDTSYEQYF. The CDR3 DNA is TGTGCCAGCAGCTCGCCGGACACCTCCTACGAGCAGTACTTC.

The rearrangement joins TRBV6-6 to TRBJ1-2, with D perhaps matching TRBD1 (5 bases). Trimming cost V 5 bases and J 6 bases, with 13 bases left between them. The CDR3 loop spans 13 amino acids. Germline V CDR1 and CDR2: MNHNY, SVGAGI (reference sequence). In nucleotides, the CDR3 is TGTGCCAGCAGTGCGCACAGGATCAATGGCTACACCTTC. This sequence encodes CASSAHRINGYTF.

As concerns this clone: Other DNA sequences in the sample encode the same CDR3. The DNA of the CDR3 is TGTGCCAGCAGTTTACCAGGGCGACTCGGCACTGAAGCTTTCTTT. Amino acid sequence: CASSLPGRLGTEAFF. This chain uses TRBV27 with TRBJ1-1; possibly TRBD1 for D (5 bases). Trimming took 2 bases from V and 4 from J, leaving 14 bases between them. This CDR3 contains 15 residues. Germline values: CDR1 MNHEY, CDR2 SMNVEV (reference sequence).

Concerning this clone: The sample contains more than one DNA sequence encoding this CDR3. The chain uses TRBV6-5 and TRBJ2-2; D is uncertain. The length of the CDR3 is 13 residues. Germline V lookup: CDR1 MNHEY, CDR2 SVGAGI. V lost 0 bases to trimming and J lost 6 bases, with 5 bases between them. CDR3 DNA: TGTGCCAGCAGTTACTCACGGTCCGGGGAGCTGTTTTTT. This encodes CASSYSRSGELFF.

J is TRBJ2-5 and V is TRBV7-2; 9 nucleotides agree with TRBD2. Germline V gene sequence: CDR1 SGHTA, CDR2 FQGNSA. This CDR3 is 15 amino acids long. Trimming took 2 bases from V and 5 from J; bases not matched to a gene: 6. The CDR3 DNA is TGTGCCAGCAGCTTATCTAGCGGGGTGGGTGAGACCCAGTACTTC. As protein: CASSLSSGVGETQYF.

V and J are TRBV5-1 and TRBJ1-1; 12 bases align to TRBD1. Trimming cost V 7 bases and J 4 bases; bases outside gene matches: 8. Germline V CDR1 and CDR2: SGHRS, YFSETQ. CDR3 length equals 15 residues. CDR3 loop: CASGQGQGARTEAFF. The CDR3 region has the DNA TGCGCCAGCGGACAGGGACAGGGGGCTCGCACTGAAGCTTTCTTT.

The genes are TRBV6-1 and TRBJ1-4; 7 positions match TRBD1. Germline CDR1 reads MNHNS; CDR2 reads SASEGT. The junction had 11 bases not matched to a gene; V was cut back by 5 bases and J by 8 bases. The CDR3 is 15 residues long. CDR3 protein: CASSMTGRSWEKLFF. The CDR3 coding sequence is TGTGCCAGCAGTATGACAGGGAGGAGTTGGGAAAAACTGTTTTTT.

This CDR3 is CASSPTGTGSHEQYF. Written as DNA, the CDR3 is TGTGCCAGCAGTCCCACCGGGACAGGGTCCCACGAGCAGTACTTC. The chain carries TRBV6-1 and TRBJ2-7; 9 bases map to TRBD1. This CDR3 spans 15 amino acids. With 5 bases clipped from V and 5 bases from J, the junction kept 10 bases outside the gene matches. Germline V gives CDR1 MNHNS, CDR2 SASEGT.

The chain employs TRBV14 and TRBJ1-3; D is unclear. Trimming cost V 0 bases and J 1 base, with 10 bases left between them. Germline V CDR1 and CDR2: SGHDN, FVKESK. This CDR3 region has 16 residues. Here the CDR3 reads CASSQDNPASGNTIYF. CDR3 nucleotide sequence: TGTGCCAGCAGCCAAGATAATCCAGCGTCTGGAAACACCATATATTTT.